This TCR beta chain emerged from a study of cytomegalovirus exposure and HLA in healthy donors. Study-wide points: A prior analysis recorded that most TCR beta V segments were productive about 87% or about 30% of the time. TCR beta chains associated with HLA were, in a later analysis, more clonally expanded than equally common others.

This CDR3 has 16 residues. Germline values: CDR1 MDHEN, CDR2 SYDVKM. V was clipped by 6 bases and J by 2 bases; unmatched bases: 8. It was with 60 Vbeta and 13 Jbeta primers that the PCR ran. Generated by immunoSEQ multiplex PCR, the TCRdb table keeps only in-frame clones and is missing some. The sample includes about 110,000 clones, about three quarters seen only once; the top ten take roughly 0.79%. This clone was observed a few times. Antigen specificity is unknown. The chain combines TRBV28 with TRBJ2-1; 9 bases agree with TRBD2. The sequenced sample was PBMCs. The clonotype originates from a boy between 10 and 17 years old in good health and CMV-seronegative. The CDR3 nucleotides are TGTGCCAGCAGGGGTAGCGGGGGCGGTACCTACAATGAGCAGTTCTTC. Protein sequence: CASRGSGGGTYNEQFF.